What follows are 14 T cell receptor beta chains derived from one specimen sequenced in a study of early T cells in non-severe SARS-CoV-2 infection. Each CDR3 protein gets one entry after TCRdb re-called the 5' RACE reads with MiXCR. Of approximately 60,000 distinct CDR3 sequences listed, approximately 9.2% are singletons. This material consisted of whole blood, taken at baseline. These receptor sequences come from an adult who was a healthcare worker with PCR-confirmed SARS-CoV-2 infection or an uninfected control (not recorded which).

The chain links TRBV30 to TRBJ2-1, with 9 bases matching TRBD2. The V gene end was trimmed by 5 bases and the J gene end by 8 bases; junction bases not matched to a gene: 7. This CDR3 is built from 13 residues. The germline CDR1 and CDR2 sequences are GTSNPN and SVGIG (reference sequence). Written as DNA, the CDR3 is TGTGCCTGGGGCCTGACTAGCGGCTATGAGCAGTTCTTC. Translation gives CAWGLTSGYEQFF.

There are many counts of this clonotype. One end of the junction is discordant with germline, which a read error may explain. CDR3 protein: CASSKDSSSENTIYF. Written as DNA, the CDR3 is TGCGCCAGCAGTAAGGACAGTAGCTCTGAAAACACCATATATTTT. The J gene is TRBJ1-3, the V gene TRBV5-1; the D gene is possibly TRBD1 (6 bases). The germline gives CDR1 SGHRS, CDR2 YFSETQ. CDR3 length equals 15 residues.

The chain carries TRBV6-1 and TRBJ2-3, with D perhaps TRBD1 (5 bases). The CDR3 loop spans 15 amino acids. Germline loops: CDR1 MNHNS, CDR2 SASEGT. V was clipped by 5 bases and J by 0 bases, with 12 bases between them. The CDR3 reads CASSSKTVSTDTQYF. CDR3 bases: TGTGCCAGCAGTTCTAAGACAGTAAGCACAGATACGCAGTATTTT.

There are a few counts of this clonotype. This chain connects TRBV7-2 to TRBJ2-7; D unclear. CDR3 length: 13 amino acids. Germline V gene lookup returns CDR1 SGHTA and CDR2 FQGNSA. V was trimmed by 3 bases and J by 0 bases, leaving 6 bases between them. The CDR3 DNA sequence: TGTGCCAGCAGCTTGGCTAGCTCCTACGAGCAGTACTTC. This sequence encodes CASSLASSYEQYF.

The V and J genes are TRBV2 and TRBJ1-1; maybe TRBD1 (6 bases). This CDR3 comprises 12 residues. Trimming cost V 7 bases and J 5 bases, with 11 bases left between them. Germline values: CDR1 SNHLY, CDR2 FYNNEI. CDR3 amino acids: CASITGPTEAFF. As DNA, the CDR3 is TGTGCCAGCATCACAGGGCCAACTGAAGCTTTCTTT.

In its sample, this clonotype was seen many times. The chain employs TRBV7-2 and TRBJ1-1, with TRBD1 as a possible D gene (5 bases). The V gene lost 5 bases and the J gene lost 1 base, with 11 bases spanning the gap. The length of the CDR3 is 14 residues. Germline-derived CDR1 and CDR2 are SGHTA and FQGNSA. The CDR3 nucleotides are TGTGCCAGCAGCCCCGGGGCAGGGAACACTGAAGCTTTCTTT. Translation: CASSPGAGNTEAFF.

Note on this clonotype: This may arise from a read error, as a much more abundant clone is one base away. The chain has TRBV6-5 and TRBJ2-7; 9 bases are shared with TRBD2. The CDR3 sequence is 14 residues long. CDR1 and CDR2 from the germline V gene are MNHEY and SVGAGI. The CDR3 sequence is CASSEIAGVVGQNF. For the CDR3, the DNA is TGTGCCAGCAGTGAAATAGCGGGAGTAGTCGGGCAGAACTTC.

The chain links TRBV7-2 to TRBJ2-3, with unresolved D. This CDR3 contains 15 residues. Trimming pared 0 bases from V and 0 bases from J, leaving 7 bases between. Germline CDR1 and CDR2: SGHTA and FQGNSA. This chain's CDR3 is CASSLALGSTDTQYF. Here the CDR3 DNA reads TGTGCCAGCAGCTTAGCGCTGGGAAGCACAGATACGCAGTATTTT.

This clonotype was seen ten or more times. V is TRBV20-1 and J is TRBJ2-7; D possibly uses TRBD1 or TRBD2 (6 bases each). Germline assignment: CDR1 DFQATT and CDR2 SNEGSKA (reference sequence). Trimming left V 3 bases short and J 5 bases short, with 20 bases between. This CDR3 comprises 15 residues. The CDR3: CSASRRERGGDEQYF. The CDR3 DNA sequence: TGCAGTGCTAGCAGACGGGAGAGAGGGGGAGACGAGCAGTACTTC.

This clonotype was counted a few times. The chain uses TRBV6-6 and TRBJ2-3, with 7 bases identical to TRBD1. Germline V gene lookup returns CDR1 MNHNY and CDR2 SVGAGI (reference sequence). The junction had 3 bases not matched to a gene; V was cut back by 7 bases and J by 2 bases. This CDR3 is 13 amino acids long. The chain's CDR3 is CASMGQNTDTQYF. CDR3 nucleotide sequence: TGTGCCAGCATGGGACAGAACACAGATACGCAGTATTTT.

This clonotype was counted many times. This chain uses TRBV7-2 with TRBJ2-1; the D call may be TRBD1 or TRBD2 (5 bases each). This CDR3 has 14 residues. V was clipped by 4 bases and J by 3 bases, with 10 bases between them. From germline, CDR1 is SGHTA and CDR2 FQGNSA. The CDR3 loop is CASSSLGVYNEQFF. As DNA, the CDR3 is TGTGCCAGCAGCTCCCTGGGGGTCTACAATGAGCAGTTCTTC. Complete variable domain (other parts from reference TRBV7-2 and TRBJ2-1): GAGVSQSPSNKVTEKGKDVELRCDPISGHTALYWYRQSLGQGLEFLIYFQGNSAPDKSGLPSDRFSAERTGGSVSTLTIQRTQQEDSAVYLCASSSLGVYNEQFFGPGTRLTVL.

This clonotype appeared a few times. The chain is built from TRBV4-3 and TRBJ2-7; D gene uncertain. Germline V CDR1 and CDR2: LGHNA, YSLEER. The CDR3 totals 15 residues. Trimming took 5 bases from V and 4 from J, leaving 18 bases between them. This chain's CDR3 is CASSAGVQDGYEQYF. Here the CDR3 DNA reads TGCGCCAGCAGCGCCGGAGTGCAGGACGGGTACGAGCAGTACTTC.

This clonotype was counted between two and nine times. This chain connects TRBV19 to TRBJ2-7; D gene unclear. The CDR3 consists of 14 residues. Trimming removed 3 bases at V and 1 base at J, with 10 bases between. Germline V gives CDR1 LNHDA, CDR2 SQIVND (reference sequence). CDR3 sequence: CASSIVDGSYEQYF. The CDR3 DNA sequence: TGTGCCAGTAGTATCGTAGACGGGTCCTACGAGCAGTACTTC.

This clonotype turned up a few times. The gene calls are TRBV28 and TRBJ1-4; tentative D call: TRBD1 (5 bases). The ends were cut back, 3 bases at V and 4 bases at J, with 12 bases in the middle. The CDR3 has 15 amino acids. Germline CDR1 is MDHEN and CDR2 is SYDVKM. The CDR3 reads CASSLRQGVNEKLFF. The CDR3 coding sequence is TGTGCCAGCAGTTTGCGGCAGGGAGTTAATGAAAAACTGTTTTTT.